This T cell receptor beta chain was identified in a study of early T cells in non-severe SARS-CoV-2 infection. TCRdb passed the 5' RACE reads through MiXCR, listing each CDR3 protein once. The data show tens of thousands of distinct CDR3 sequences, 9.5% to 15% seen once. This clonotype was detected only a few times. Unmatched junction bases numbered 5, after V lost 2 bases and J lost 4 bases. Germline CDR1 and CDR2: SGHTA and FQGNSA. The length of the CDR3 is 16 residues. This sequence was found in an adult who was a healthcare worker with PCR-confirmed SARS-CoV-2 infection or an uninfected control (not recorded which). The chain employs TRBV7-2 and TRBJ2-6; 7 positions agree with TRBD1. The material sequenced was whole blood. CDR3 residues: CASSLKGGSGANVLTF. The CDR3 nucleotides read TGTGCCAGCAGCTTAAAAGGGGGCTCCGGGGCCAACGTCCTGACTTTC.